This T cell receptor beta chain was profiled in a study of spatial heterogeneity in lung cancer. Whole-study results and caveats: Ubiquitous expanded tumor TCRs were observed in blood more at resection than follow-up.

This CDR3 has 15 residues. Germline V gene sequence: CDR1 SGHRS, CDR2 YFSETQ. The V and J ends lost 0 bases and 4 bases respectively, with 13 bases between them. This clonotype was seen only a few times. What it binds is unknown. The study tagged each TCR cDNA molecule with a unique molecular identifier. A single record per CDR3 protein comes from TCRdb applying MiXCR to the 5' RACE reads. In the table there are over 7,000 distinct CDR3 sequences, over 15% of which are singletons. Indicated time point: sample taken at primary tumor resection. Unsorted whole RNA from tumor, nontumor lung or frozen PBMC underwent sequencing.

The clonotype originates from a female donor with early-stage non-small cell lung cancer. V usage is TRBV5-1 and J usage is TRBJ1-2, with D possibly TRBD1 on 5 matching bases. Sequencing used PBMCs, obtained at surgery. The CDR3 DNA reads as TGCGCCAGCAGCTTGGGCGGGGGAGGAAGCTATGGCTACACCTTC. As protein: CASSLGGGGSYGYTF.